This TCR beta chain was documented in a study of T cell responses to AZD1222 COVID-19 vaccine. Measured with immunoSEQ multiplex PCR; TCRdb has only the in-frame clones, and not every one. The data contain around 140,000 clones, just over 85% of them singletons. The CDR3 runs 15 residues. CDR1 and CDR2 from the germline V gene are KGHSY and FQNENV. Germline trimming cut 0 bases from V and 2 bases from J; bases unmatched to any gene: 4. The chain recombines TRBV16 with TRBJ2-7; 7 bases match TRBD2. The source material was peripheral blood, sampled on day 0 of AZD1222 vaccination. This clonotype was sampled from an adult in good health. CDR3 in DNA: TGTGCCAGCAGCCAATCGACTAGCCCGACCTACGAGCAGTACTTC. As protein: CASSQSTSPTYEQYF.